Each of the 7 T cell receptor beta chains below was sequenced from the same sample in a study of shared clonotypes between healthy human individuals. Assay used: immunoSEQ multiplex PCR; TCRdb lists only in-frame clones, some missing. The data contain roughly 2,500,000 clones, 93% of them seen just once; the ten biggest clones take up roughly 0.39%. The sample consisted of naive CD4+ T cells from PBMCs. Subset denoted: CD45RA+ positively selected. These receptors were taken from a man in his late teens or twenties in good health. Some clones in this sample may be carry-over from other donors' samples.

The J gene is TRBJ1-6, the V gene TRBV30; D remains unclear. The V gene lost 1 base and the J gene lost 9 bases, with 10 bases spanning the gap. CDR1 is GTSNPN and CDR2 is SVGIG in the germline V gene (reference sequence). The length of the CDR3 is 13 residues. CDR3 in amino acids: CAWSENHGSPLHF. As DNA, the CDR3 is TGTGCCTGGAGTGAAAACCACGGTTCACCCCTCCACTTT.

CDR3 sequence: CASNIGTKNTEAFF. The CDR3 DNA sequence: TGTGCCAGCAACATCGGGACAAAGAACACTGAAGCTTTCTTT. This chain uses TRBV5-6 with TRBJ1-1, with D possibly being TRBD1 (6 bases). V was trimmed by 6 bases and J by 1 base, leaving 13 bases between them. Germline V gives CDR1 SGHDT, CDR2 YYEEEE. The CDR3 runs to 14 residues.

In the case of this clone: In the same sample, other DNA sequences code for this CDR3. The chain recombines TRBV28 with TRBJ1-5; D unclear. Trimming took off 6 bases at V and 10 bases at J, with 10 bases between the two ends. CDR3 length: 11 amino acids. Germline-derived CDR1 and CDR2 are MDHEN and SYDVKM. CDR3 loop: CASSSREPQHF. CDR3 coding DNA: TGTGCCAGCAGCTCAAGGGAACCCCAGCATTTT. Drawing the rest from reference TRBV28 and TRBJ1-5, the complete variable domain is DVKVTQSSRYLVKRTGEKVFLECVQDMDHENMFWYRQDPGLGLRLIYFSYDVKMKEKGDIPEGYSVSREKKERFSLILESASTNQTSMYLCASSSREPQHFGDGTRLSIL.

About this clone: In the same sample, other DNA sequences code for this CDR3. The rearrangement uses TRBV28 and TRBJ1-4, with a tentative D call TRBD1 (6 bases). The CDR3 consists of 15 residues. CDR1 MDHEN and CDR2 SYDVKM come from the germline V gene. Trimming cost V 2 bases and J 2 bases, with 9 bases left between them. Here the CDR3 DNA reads TGTGCCAGCAGTTTACCAGGGGTCACTAATGAAAAACTGTTTTTT. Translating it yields CASSLPGVTNEKLFF. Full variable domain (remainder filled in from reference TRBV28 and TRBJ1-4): DVKVTQSSRYLVKRTGEKVFLECVQDMDHENMFWYRQDPGLGLRLIYFSYDVKMKEKGDIPEGYSVSREKKERFSLILESASTNQTSMYLCASSLPGVTNEKLFFGSGTQLSVL.

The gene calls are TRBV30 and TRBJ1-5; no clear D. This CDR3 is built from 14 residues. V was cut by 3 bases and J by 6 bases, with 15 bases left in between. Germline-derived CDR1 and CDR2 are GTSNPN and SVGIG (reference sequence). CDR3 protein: CAWSYGSSGQPQHF. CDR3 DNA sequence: TGTGCCTGGAGCTACGGGAGCTCTGGTCAGCCCCAGCATTTT.

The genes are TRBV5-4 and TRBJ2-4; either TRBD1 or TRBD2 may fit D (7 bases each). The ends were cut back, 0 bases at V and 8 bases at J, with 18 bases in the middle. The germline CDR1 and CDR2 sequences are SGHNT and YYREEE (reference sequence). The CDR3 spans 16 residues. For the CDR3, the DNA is TGTGCCAGCAGCTTGGACGGCGGCAGGGGGGGAGACATTCAGTACTTC. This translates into CASSLDGGRGGDIQYF.

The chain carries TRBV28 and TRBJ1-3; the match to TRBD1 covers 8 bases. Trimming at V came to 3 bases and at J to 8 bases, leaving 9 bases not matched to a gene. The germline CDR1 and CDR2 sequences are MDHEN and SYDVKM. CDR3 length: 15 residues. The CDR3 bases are TGTGCCAGCAGTTTGGACAGGGTTGAAGGGGACACCATATATTTT. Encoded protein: CASSLDRVEGDTIYF.